The rows below give T cell receptor beta chains drawn from one sample of a study of T cell responses to AZD1222 COVID-19 vaccine. Clones were read by immunoSEQ multiplex PCR, and TCRdb kept only the in-frame ones, dropping some. The data show approximately 72,000 clones, roughly nine tenths seen once. The starting material was peripheral blood, obtained 28 days after the second AZD1222 dose. The receptors originated from an adult who received the AZD1222 COVID-19 vaccine. Both conserved end residues are part of each CDR3.

>TRBJ2-7|TRBV9
CASSVSDVHEQYF
>TRBJ2-7|TRBV15
CATSRSYGQGAYYEQYF
>TRBJ1-2|TRBV3-1/TRBV3-2
CASTNGAISYGYTF
>TRBJ2-7|TRBV21-1
CASSKRGPRGPYEQYF
>TRBJ2-7|TRBV29-1
CSVASRNPYEQYF
>TRBJ1-6|TRBV5-5
CASGGSYNSPLHF
>TRBJ2-2|TRBV19
CASSRRGGAGELFF
>TRBJ2-4|TRBV5-1
CASSNGGKNIQYF
>TRBJ2-7|TRBV29-1
CSVEDRLAGGPKEQYF
>TRBJ2-7|TRBV6-5
CASGYSAYEQYF
>TRBJ1-6|TRBV5-1
CASSLTMTDRNSPLHF
>TRBJ1-5|TRBV5-4
CASSLGPNQPQHF
>TRBJ2-1|TRBV9
CASSVQWTSGTNNNEQFF
>TRBJ1-5|TRBV18
CASSPQDGNQPQHF
>TRBJ1-1|TRBV29-1
CSVALGGDTEAFF
>TRBJ2-3|TRBV5-1
CASSERPPSTDTQYF
>TRBJ2-1|TRBV28
CASSLRSGSPYNEQFF
>TRBJ2-1|TRBV29-1
CSVELGLAGGWEQFF
>TRBJ2-5|TRBV5-5
CASSTLPEETQYF
>TRBJ1-4|TRBV5-6
CASSLGRGDEKLFF
>TRBJ1-1|TRBV18
CASSQGQGLGMNTEAFF
>TRBJ2-1|TRBV10-1
CASSQGVTYNEQFF
>TRBJ2-7|TRBV7-9
CASSLGTSGRYEQYF
>TRBJ1-1|TRBV25-1
CASSDTSRDPTAEAFF
>TRBJ1-2|TRBV6-6
CASSTTGATGGYTF
>TRBJ2-1|TRBV11-3
CASSPRTSGRAHEQFF
>TRBJ1-1|TRBV6-5
CASTQGWGNTEAFF
>TRBJ1-2|TRBV4-1
CASSQLGQGNGYTF
>TRBJ2-7|TRBV13
CASSLISHVSHEQYF
>TRBJ2-1|TRBV7-3
CASSFGDADEQFF
>TRBJ2-2|TRBV7-8
CASSGGGGTGELFF
>TRBJ1-2|TRBV2
CASILDSGISGYTF
>TRBJ2-7|TRBV21-1
CASSASPQGCSYEQYF
>TRBJ1-5|TRBV28
CASSNGNGNQPQHF
>TRBJ2-1|TRBV19
CASRGGSSNEQFF
>TRBJ1-5|TRBV12-5
CASGPAAGAKQPQHF
>TRBJ2-3|TRBV3-1/TRBV3-2
CASETSGNADTQYF
>TRBJ2-1|TRBV3-1/TRBV3-2
CASSQGSGTSDYNEQFF
>TRBJ2-3|TRBV28
CASSSPRLAVGSASTDTQYF
>TRBJ2-7|TRBV19
CASSPTTGAGEQYF
>TRBJ2-2|TRBV30
CATRERGNTGELFF
>TRBJ2-7|TRBV28
CASSFKAVGGSGLAGGPFQQYF
>TRBJ2-7|TRBV11-3
CASSLDPPRSGSRYEQYF
>TRBJ2-1|TRBV7-7
CASSPGTSDYNEQFF
>TRBJ2-1|TRBV18
CASSPSYVDNEQFF
>TRBJ2-3|TRBV28
CASSPSGRARDTQYF
>TRBJ1-6|TRBV30
CAWSSQGQSNSPLHF
>TRBJ1-1|TRBV6-6
CASRATGATEAFF
>TRBJ2-3|TRBV2
CASSRVPDTQYF
>TRBJ1-3|TRBV7-9
CASSLTTGGGNTIYF
>TRBJ1-2|TRBV7-9
CASSPLTDRNYGYTF
>TRBJ1-5|TRBV5-1
CASSLGPVGGSNQPQHF